This TCR beta chain was observed in a study of blood T cell repertoires in COVID-19. This clone was detected only once. Original methodology: Nucleated cell number was recorded as an estimate derived from reference gene primer amplification. Repertoires were generated with immunoSEQ multiplex PCR, while TCRdb's copy carries only in-frame clones and drops some. V and J calls and clone size follow that table, whereas D and trimming were derived from the DNA. This table holds about 72,000 clones, around 90% found once. V dropped 3 bases and J dropped 4 bases, with 13 bases sitting between them. This CDR3 has 14 amino acids. The germline gives CDR1 KGHSH, CDR2 LQKENI.

The sample taken for sequencing was peripheral blood. The sequence derives from a man in his forties or fifties with acute or convalescent COVID-19. The chain recombines TRBV18 with TRBJ2-7; D is perhaps TRBD2 (5 bases). CDR3: CASSPDGVYYEQYF. DNA for the CDR3: TGTGCCAGCTCACCCGACGGGGTTTATTACGAGCAGTACTTC.